A single sample gave rise to the 16 T cell receptor beta chains below, sequenced in a study of blood T cell repertoires in COVID-19 (dated by TCRdb to the early 2020s). The protocol used for the library was the immunoSEQ multiplex PCR assay. The immuneACCESS repertoire file appears here via TCRdb, limited to in-frame rearrangements. These files lack a portion of the clones; in checked studies, under half of the deficit traces to unresolved V genes, and the cause of the others is not known. The sample records 150,000 to 200,000 clones, roughly 84% of which are singletons. The ten largest clones capture around a sixth of the sample. Sequencing was done on a sample of PBMCs or T cells enriched from blood (not recorded which). The receptors stem from a man aged 55 to 70 who had recovered from COVID-19.

The rearrangement links TRBV3-1 (or the pseudogene TRBV3-2) to TRBJ2-2; 8 bases fit TRBD1. Germline V gene data show CDR1 as LGHDT and CDR2 as YNNKEL (reference sequence). This CDR3 contains 17 residues. V gave up 0 bases and J gave up 6 bases; unmatched junction bases: 9. The CDR3 spells CASSQDFAGGLSGELFF. The CDR3 nucleotides read TGTGCCAGCAGCCAAGACTTCGCAGGGGGCCTTTCCGGGGAGCTGTTTTTT.

This chain joins TRBV2 and TRBJ1-5, with 7 nucleotides matching TRBD1. V lost 6 bases, J lost 7 bases, and 9 bases stayed unmatched. The V gene's germline CDR1 is SNHLY and CDR2 FYNNEI. The CDR3 totals 14 residues. CDR3: CASRDDRAGQPQHF. CDR3 nucleotides: TGTGCCAGCAGGGATGACAGGGCGGGGCAGCCCCAGCATTTT.

The chain carries TRBV5-4 and TRBJ2-7; perhaps TRBD1 as D (5 bases). The V gene's germline CDR1 is SGHNT and CDR2 YYREEE (reference sequence). Deletions cut 1 base from V and 5 bases from J, with 13 bases between. CDR3 length equals 14 residues. DNA for the CDR3: TGTGCCAGCAGCTTGTGGGGCCTCACCCACGAGCAGTACTTC. Translated, it gives CASSLWGLTHEQYF.

This clone occurred once. The chain is built from TRBV5-6 and TRBJ1-2; TRBD1 aligns across 7 bases. V shed 3 bases, J shed 4 bases, and the junction held 6 bases outside the gene matches. Germline-derived CDR1 and CDR2 are SGHDT and YYEEEE. There are 14 residues in the CDR3. In DNA, the CDR3 is TGTGCCAGCAGCTACTCGGGACAGATCTATGGCTACACCTTC. Translation gives CASSYSGQIYGYTF.

The chain couples TRBV14 to TRBJ1-3; maybe TRBD1 (5 bases). This CDR3 contains 16 residues. V was cut by 1 base and J by 2 bases, with 12 bases left in between. Germline assignment: CDR1 SGHDN and CDR2 FVKESK. In nucleotides, the CDR3 is TGTGCCAGCAGCCAAGGGTCAGGGTCCGCTGGAAACACCATATATTTT. Protein product: CASSQGSGSAGNTIYF.

This chain joins TRBV2 and TRBJ2-2; weak D call: TRBD2 (5 bases). CDR3 size: 14 residues. V was pared by 6 bases and J by 6 bases, with 14 bases between. CDR1 and CDR2 (germline): SNHLY, FYNNEI. In DNA form, the CDR3 reads TGTGCCAGCAGGATGGACTCAGCCCCCGGGGAGCTGTTTTTT. Translated, it gives CASRMDSAPGELFF.

This chain joins TRBV7-8 and TRBJ2-7; weak D call: TRBD2 (7 bases). The CDR3 is 12 amino acids. Germline CDR1 is SGHVS and CDR2 is FQNEAQ. The V end lost 2 bases, the J end lost 12 bases, and 14 bases lay between the germline ends. The CDR3 here is CASSLTDGGLYF. CDR3 nucleotides: TGTGCCAGCAGCTTAACCGACGGGGGGCTGTACTTC.

The chain combines TRBV27 with TRBJ2-5, with TRBD1 identical over 8 bases. The length of the CDR3 is 20 residues. The germline V gene has CDR1 MNHEY and CDR2 SMNVEV (reference sequence). V was clipped by 2 bases and J by 4 bases; unmatched bases: 21. DNA of the CDR3: TGTGCCAGCAGTTTACTCCCCTTCTCACGCAGGGGGCTAAGGGTAGAGACCCAGTACTTC. As protein: CASSLLPFSRRGLRVETQYF.

The V call is TRBV30, the J call TRBJ2-7; 7 bases fit TRBD2. Germline trimming cut 4 bases from V and 3 bases from J; bases unmatched to any gene: 3. CDR1 is GTSNPN and CDR2 is SVGIG in the germline V gene (reference sequence). The CDR3 has 12 residues. Here the CDR3 reads CAWMGGFYEQYF. CDR3 in DNA: TGTGCCTGGATGGGGGGGTTCTACGAGCAGTACTTC.

In this sample, this clone turned up once. The chain is built from TRBV4-1 and TRBJ1-1; TRBD1 might be the D (5 bases). V lost 0 bases, J lost 4 bases, and 9 bases lay in between. CDR1 and CDR2 from the germline V gene are MGHRA and YSYEKL. This CDR3 is 14 amino acids long. The CDR3, as DNA: TGCGCCAGCAGCCAAGACAGGGTAACCACTGAAGCTTTCTTT. Encoded protein: CASSQDRVTTEAFF.

The rearrangement links TRBV7-9 to TRBJ2-7; a weak D match, TRBD2 (6 bases). CDR1 and CDR2 from the germline V gene are SEHNR and FQNEAQ (reference sequence). The length of the CDR3 is 15 residues. The ends were cut back, 3 bases at V and 2 bases at J, with 14 bases in the middle. The CDR3 bases are TGTGCCAGCAGCTTCCCGGGCCGCGGGACCTACGAGCAGTACTTC. This encodes CASSFPGRGTYEQYF.

This chain joins TRBV28 and TRBJ2-1; 9 nucleotides align to TRBD2. Germline V gene data show CDR1 as MDHEN and CDR2 as SYDVKM. The CDR3 consists of 18 residues. Trimming cost V 3 bases and J 4 bases; bases outside gene matches: 13. The CDR3 nucleotides are TGTGCCAGCAGTTTTCCCGGCCACCTAGCGGGGATTTACAATGAGCAGTTCTTC. Translated, it gives CASSFPGHLAGIYNEQFF.

The chain is built from TRBV7-2 and TRBJ2-1; 9 positions match TRBD2. The CDR3 extends over 17 amino acids. The V gene end was trimmed by 1 base and the J gene end by 3 bases; junction bases not matched to a gene: 7. Germline V gene sequence: CDR1 SGHTA, CDR2 FQGNSA. The CDR3 region is CASSLGSGRGSYNEQFF. DNA for the CDR3: TGTGCCAGCAGCTTAGGTAGCGGGAGAGGGAGCTACAATGAGCAGTTCTTC.

The genes are TRBV5-1 and TRBJ2-7; TRBD1 is a possible D gene (6 bases). The CDR3 covers 14 residues. The V end lost 2 bases, the J end lost 3 bases, and 12 bases lay between the germline ends. In germline, CDR1 is SGHRS, CDR2 YFSETQ. As DNA, the CDR3 is TGCGCCAGCAGCTTACGGGACACCATCTACGAGCAGTACTTC. Its protein is CASSLRDTIYEQYF.

This sequence joins TRBV5-6 and TRBJ1-2, with 7 bases aligning to TRBD1. V shed 3 bases and J 4 bases; nucleotides not matched to a gene: 12. Germline loops: CDR1 SGHDT, CDR2 YYEEEE. The CDR3 consists of 16 residues. CDR3 nucleotides: TGTGCCAGCAGCTGGGCCCCGACAGGGTCCACCTATGGCTACACCTTC. The encoded protein is CASSWAPTGSTYGYTF.

The chain recombines TRBV6-5 with TRBJ1-2; TRBD1 might be the D (5 bases). V lost 0 bases to trimming and J lost 7 bases, with 9 bases between them. The CDR3 runs 13 residues. In germline, CDR1 is MNHEY, CDR2 SVGAGI. The CDR3 DNA sequence: TGTGCCAGCAGTTACTCCGACAGTACTGGCTACACCTTC. Its protein is CASSYSDSTGYTF.